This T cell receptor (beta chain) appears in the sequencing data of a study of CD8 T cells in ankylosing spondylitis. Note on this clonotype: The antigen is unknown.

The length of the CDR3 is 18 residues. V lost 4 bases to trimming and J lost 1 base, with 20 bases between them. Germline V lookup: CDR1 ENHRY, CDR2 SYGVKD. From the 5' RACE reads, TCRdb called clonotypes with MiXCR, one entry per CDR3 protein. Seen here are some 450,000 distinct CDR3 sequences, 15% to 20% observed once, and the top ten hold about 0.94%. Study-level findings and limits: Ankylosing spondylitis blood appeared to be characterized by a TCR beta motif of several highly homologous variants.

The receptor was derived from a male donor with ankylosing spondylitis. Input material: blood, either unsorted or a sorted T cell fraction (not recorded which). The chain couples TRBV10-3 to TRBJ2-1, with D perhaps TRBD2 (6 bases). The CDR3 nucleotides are TGTGCCATCAGTGGCGCCCAAAAAGCGGGTGCTTCCTACAATGAGCAGTTCTTC. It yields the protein CAISGAQKAGASYNEQFF.